This T cell receptor (beta chain) came from a study of T cells in Graves' hyperthyroidism and ophthalmopathy. The study's findings and limits: Peripheral blood also featured most of the thyroid clonotypes expanded above 0.001.

The table lists this clonotype with many counts. Its target is unknown. The diagnostic basis comprised clinical symptoms, serum thyroxine and TRAb, thyroid ultrasound and orbital computed tomography. Authors of the study amplified TCR beta CDR3 regions from RNA transcripts. The HTBI primer set was used in a first-round RT-PCR of the TCR CDR3. TCRdb processed the multiplex PCR reads anew with MiXCR; each CDR3 protein has one entry. Seen here are about 300,000 distinct CDR3 sequences, roughly 15% observed once, and the top ten hold 7.5% to 8%. The CDR3 has 13 residues. The germline CDR1 and CDR2 sequences are SGHTA and FQGNSA. Trimming shortened V by 0 bases and J by 2 bases, and 1 base separated the two germline ends.

Input material: blood. The receptor comes from a woman in her thirties with Graves' hyperthyroidism that later progressed to Graves' ophthalmopathy. The chain employs TRBV7-2 and TRBJ1-4; D is uncertain. This CDR3 is CASSLATNEKLFF. The CDR3, as DNA: TGTGCCAGCAGCTTAGCTACTAATGAAAAACTGTTTTTT.